The clone carrying this T cell receptor beta chain was recorded at least ten times. Its specificity is not known. These data are taken from a study of identical twins. Study results and limitations: Where beta out-of-frame sequences were concerned, excess twin sharing was weaker. Models underestimated out-of-frame TCR alpha sharing in monozygotic twins.

Unique molecular identifiers were present on the cDNA, and a universal primer site came from template switching. TCRdb reprocessed the 5' RACE reads with MiXCR, giving one entry per CDR3 protein. The sample comprises about 210,000 distinct CDR3 sequences, around a tenth of which are singletons, and around 5.1% rests with the top ten. The sequence derives from a woman aged 18 to 35 in good health. Sample: memory (CD45RO+) T cells sorted from blood.

The CDR3 region is CATSRAGTETQYF. The CDR3 DNA follows: TGTGCCACCTCCCGAGCGGGAACAGAGACCCAGTACTTC. The rearrangement links TRBV24-1 to TRBJ2-5; 7 positions match TRBD2. Losses at the gene ends were 9 bases for V and 4 bases for J; bases not matched to a gene: 7. Germline assignment: CDR1 KGHDR and CDR2 SFDVKD. This CDR3 has 13 amino acids.